Presented here are 32 T cell receptor beta chains from one specimen sequenced in a study of lymphopenia after photon versus proton radiotherapy. Measured with immunoSEQ multiplex PCR; TCRdb has only the in-frame clones, and not every one. The sample holds 39,000 or so clones, approximately 90% seen once. This sample comprised peripheral blood, obtained from a patient treated with photon-based radiotherapy. The source is a man between 60 and 70 years old with cholangiocarcinoma.

In the case of this clone: At one end, the junction sequence differs from germline, possibly due to a read error. This chain connects TRBV27 to TRBJ1-2, with a weak D call TRBD1 (5 bases). CDR3 length: 12 amino acids. CDR1 and CDR2 (germline): MNHEY, SMNVEV (reference sequence). CDR3 DNA: TGTGCCAGCAGGGCGAGTGGGACCGTCGAATCCTTC. This codes for CASRASGTVESF.

V is TRBV5-1 and J is TRBJ2-7; 8 bases align to TRBD2. V gave up 0 bases and J gave up 2 bases; unmatched junction bases: 4. CDR1 and CDR2 (germline): SGHRS, YFSETQ. CDR3 length: 15 residues. CDR3 DNA: TGCGCCAGCAGCTTGGGGACTAGCCCTACCTACGAGCAGTACTTC. Residues: CASSLGTSPTYEQYF.

This chain links TRBV7-9 with TRBJ2-5; D gene uncertain. Germline CDR1 reads SEHNR; CDR2 reads FQNEAQ (reference sequence). The CDR3 has 16 amino acids. Trimming left V 7 bases short and J 5 bases short, with 23 bases between. CDR3 nucleotides: TGTGCCAGCACCTCTTATTCCCTCGCGAGGATCGAGACCCAGTACTTC. As protein: CASTSYSLARIETQYF.

The chain joins TRBV10-3 to TRBJ1-2; tentative D call: TRBD1 (5 bases). Per germline, CDR1 ENHRY and CDR2 SYGVKD. The CDR3 length is 14 residues. Deletions cut 10 bases from V and 8 bases from J, with 23 bases between. This chain's CDR3 is CATNRGTLDWGYTF. The CDR3 DNA sequence: TGTGCCACAAATAGGGGAACCCTGGATTGGGGCTACACCTTC.

V is TRBV2 and J is TRBJ2-5; 11 bases are a match to TRBD2. The CDR3 spans 17 residues. Trimming removed 4 bases from V and 0 bases from J; junction bases left unmatched: 7. Germline V gene sequence: CDR1 SNHLY, CDR2 FYNNEI. The CDR3 nucleotides read TGTGCCAGCAGTGTGACTAGCGGGACTTCCTACCAAGAGACCCAGTACTTC. This encodes CASSVTSGTSYQETQYF.

The rearrangement links TRBV21-1 to TRBJ1-2; the table's D call, TRBD1, was not checked against the DNA. TRBV21-1 is an annotated pseudogene. The CDR3 is 20 residues long. The CDR3 DNA is TGTGCCAGCAGCCCCCCCACGGGCCAGGGGCGAAAGCCTAGAAACTATGGCTACACCTTC. Amino acids: CASSPPTGQGRKPRNYGYTF.

There are a few counts of this clone. The gene calls are TRBV5-1 and TRBJ2-1; 8 positions agree with TRBD2. The CDR3 extends over 16 amino acids. Trimming removed 1 base from V and 0 bases from J; junction bases left unmatched: 3. Per germline, CDR1 SGHRS and CDR2 YFSETQ. The CDR3 sequence: CASSLRAGGSYNEQFF. For the CDR3, the DNA is TGCGCCAGCAGCTTGAGGGCGGGGGGCTCCTACAATGAGCAGTTCTTC.

The V and J genes are TRBV4-1 and TRBJ2-7, with D tentatively TRBD1 (6 bases). Looked up from germline, CDR1 is MGHRA and CDR2 is YSYEKL. V lost 4 bases to trimming and J lost 2 bases, with 15 bases between them. The CDR3 covers 15 residues. Here the CDR3 DNA reads TGCGCCAGCAGCCTCAACCGGGACATAGCCTACGAGCAGTACTTC. Residues: CASSLNRDIAYEQYF.

The chain recombines TRBV5-6 with TRBJ2-3; D gene uncertain. The CDR3 is made up of 11 amino acids. Deletions cut 0 bases from V and 7 bases from J, with 3 bases between. Looked up from germline, CDR1 is SGHDT and CDR2 is YYEEEE. The CDR3 region has the DNA TGTGCCAGCAGCTTGGCCAATACGCAGTATTTT. Protein product: CASSLANTQYF.

The V and J genes are TRBV11-3 and TRBJ2-3, with D uncertain. Looked up from germline, CDR1 is SGHNT and CDR2 is YENEEA. This CDR3 region has 12 residues. V was trimmed by 6 bases and J by 0 bases, leaving 4 bases between them. The CDR3 DNA follows: TGTGCCAGCAGACGTAGCACAGATACGCAGTATTTT. Protein sequence: CASRRSTDTQYF.

This clone has only a few counts. The CDR3 reads CASSLTGGYSPLHF. DNA of the CDR3: TGTGCCAGCAGTCTGACAGGGGGCTATTCACCCCTCCACTTT. The chain joins TRBV28 to TRBJ1-6; the match to TRBD1 covers 10 bases. V lost 5 bases and J lost 8; bases outside the gene matches: 3. CDR3 length: 14 residues. CDR1 and CDR2 (germline): MDHEN, SYDVKM.

This clone was recorded a few times. The CDR3: CAISEGGWGPTNNYGYTF. CDR3 sequence (DNA): TGTGCCATCAGTGAAGGGGGATGGGGACCCACGAATAACTATGGCTACACCTTC. This chain uses TRBV10-3 with TRBJ1-2; D perhaps matches TRBD1 (6 bases). V was trimmed by 3 bases and J by 1 base, leaving 21 bases between them. CDR1 ENHRY and CDR2 SYGVKD come from the germline V gene. The CDR3 has 18 amino acids.

The chain couples TRBV14 to TRBJ1-2; no reliable D call. The length of the CDR3 is 16 residues. Germline V gene lookup returns CDR1 SGHDN and CDR2 FVKESK. V shed 0 bases and J shed 2 bases, with 13 bases lying between them. The CDR3 sequence is CASSQDWVVSNYGYTF. In DNA form, the CDR3 reads TGTGCCAGCAGCCAAGATTGGGTAGTCTCAAACTATGGCTACACCTTC.

The chain is built from TRBV7-8 and TRBJ2-3, with D hard to call. This CDR3 is 14 amino acids long. V lost 1 base and J 4 bases, leaving 9 bases between the germline ends. Germline V gene data show CDR1 as SGHVS and CDR2 as FQNEAQ. The CDR3 region has the DNA TGTGCCAGCAGCTTAGAGCCTGGCGCAGATACGCAGTATTTT. Amino acid sequence: CASSLEPGADTQYF.

In its sample, this clone was seen once. The chain joins TRBV18 to TRBJ1-2, with D perhaps matching TRBD1 (5 bases). This CDR3 is 15 amino acids long. V lost 3 bases, J lost 5 bases, and 16 bases lay in between. Looked up from germline, CDR1 is KGHSH and CDR2 is LQKENI. The CDR3 DNA reads TGTGCCAGCTCACCCACGCTTGGGGGAGCGTATGGCTACACCTTC. Translation: CASSPTLGGAYGYTF.

V gene TRBV5-1 combines with J gene TRBJ2-2; D gene uncertain. CDR1 SGHRS and CDR2 YFSETQ come from the germline V gene. CDR3 length: 15 amino acids. Trimming cost V 2 bases and J 0 bases, with 8 bases left between them. The CDR3 is CASSFGHANTGELFF. The DNA for the CDR3 is TGCGCCAGCAGCTTTGGTCACGCGAACACCGGGGAGCTGTTTTTT.

V gene TRBV5-1 combines with J gene TRBJ2-3; D is undetermined. The CDR3 covers 14 residues. The ends were cut back, 0 bases at V and 5 bases at J, with 10 bases in the middle. Germline lookup yields CDR1 SGHRS and CDR2 YFSETQ. CDR3 protein: CASSLESAEDTQYF. The CDR3 coding sequence is TGCGCCAGCAGCTTGGAGTCAGCTGAAGATACGCAGTATTTT.

The chain couples TRBV9 to TRBJ2-2; D is uncertain. V lost 0 bases, J lost 8 bases, and 8 bases lay in between. Germline loops: CDR1 SGDLS, CDR2 YYNGEE. CDR3 length: 13 amino acids. CDR3 sequence reads: CASSVDFGGELFF. Written as DNA, the CDR3 is TGTGCCAGCAGCGTAGACTTTGGGGGGGAGCTGTTTTTT.

The rearrangement joins TRBV29-1 to TRBJ2-7; TRBD2 aligns across 8 bases. With 8 bases clipped from V and 7 bases from J, the junction kept 13 bases outside the gene matches. The germline V gene has CDR1 SQVTM and CDR2 ANQGSEA. The length of the CDR3 is 13 residues. The chain's CDR3 is CSISGTRVEEQYF. CDR3 DNA sequence: TGCAGCATTTCCGGGACTAGGGTTGAAGAGCAGTACTTC.

The chain employs TRBV11-3 and TRBJ2-3; TRBD1 matches at 8 bases. Germline-derived CDR1 and CDR2 are SGHNT and YENEEA. V dropped 5 bases and J dropped 4; count of bases not matched to a gene: 5. CDR3 size: 14 residues. The CDR3 protein is CASSRDRRADTQYF. Here the CDR3 DNA reads TGTGCCAGCAGCCGGGACAGGAGGGCAGATACGCAGTATTTT.

The chain is built from TRBV18 and TRBJ1-5, with D maybe TRBD1 (5 bases). The V and J ends lost 6 bases and 3 bases respectively, with 12 bases between them. Germline loops: CDR1 KGHSH, CDR2 LQKENI. There are 14 residues in the CDR3. CDR3 coding DNA: TGTGCCAGCTCGTCCGGGACCAACAATCAGCCCCAGCATTTT. This codes for CASSSGTNNQPQHF. Filled out from reference TRBV18 and TRBJ1-5, the complete variable domain reads NAGVMQNPRHLVRRRGQEARLRCSPMKGHSHVYWYRQLPEEGLKFMVYLQKENIIDESGMPKERFSAEFPKEGPSILRIQQVVRGDSAAYFCASSSGTNNQPQHFGDGTRLSIL.

CDR3 loop: CASSVGSSGLQETQYF. CDR3 DNA: TGTGCCAGCAGCGTAGGATCTAGCGGCCTCCAAGAGACCCAGTACTTC. V usage is TRBV9 and J usage is TRBJ2-5; 7 bases fit TRBD2. V dropped 0 bases and J dropped 1; count of bases not matched to a gene: 6. CDR3 length: 16 residues. The germline CDR1 and CDR2 sequences are SGDLS and YYNGEE.

This clone was seen just once. The chain has TRBV28 and TRBJ2-7; D gene unclear. V lost 3 bases, J lost 0 bases, and 9 bases lay in between. This CDR3 is 14 amino acids long. Germline V gene lookup returns CDR1 MDHEN and CDR2 SYDVKM. The CDR3 spells CASSFFGSSYEQYF. The CDR3 region has the DNA TGTGCCAGCAGTTTCTTCGGCAGCTCCTACGAGCAGTACTTC.

This chain links TRBV11-3 with TRBJ2-7; D is perhaps TRBD1 or TRBD2 (6 bases each). CDR1 and CDR2 (germline): SGHNT, YENEEA. The V end was cut by 3 bases, the J end by 3 bases, with 12 bases between. The CDR3 consists of 14 residues. The DNA of the CDR3 is TGTGCCAGCAGCTTCGCGGGACATCTCTACGAGCAGTACTTC. Its translation is CASSFAGHLYEQYF.

V usage is TRBV7-3 and J usage is TRBJ2-3, with D uncertain. Trimming took off 5 bases at V and 0 bases at J, with 9 bases between the two ends. The CDR3 runs to 14 residues. Germline assignment: CDR1 SGHTA and CDR2 FQGTGA. CDR3 amino acids: CASSPQTSTDTQYF. For the CDR3, the DNA is TGTGCCAGCAGCCCACAAACTAGCACAGATACGCAGTATTTT.

V gene TRBV7-9 combines with J gene TRBJ2-2, with D hard to call. The CDR3 runs to 15 residues. Trimming pared 1 base from V and 1 base from J, leaving 7 bases between. Germline loops: CDR1 SEHNR, CDR2 FQNEAQ (reference sequence). The CDR3 region is CASSLGFRNTGELFF. CDR3 bases: TGTGCCAGCAGCTTAGGGTTCAGGAACACCGGGGAGCTGTTTTTT.

The rearrangement joins TRBV9 to TRBJ1-1; no clear D gene. CDR1 and CDR2 from the germline V gene are SGDLS and YYNGEE. Deletions cut 3 bases from V and 1 base from J, with 10 bases between. The CDR3 totals 14 residues. CDR3 in amino acids: CASSAGLGNTEAFF. DNA of the CDR3: TGTGCCAGCAGCGCCGGACTGGGGAACACTGAAGCTTTCTTT.

This sequence joins TRBV6-5 and TRBJ2-5; D gene ambiguous. CDR1 MNHEY and CDR2 SVGAGI come from the germline V gene. Trimming removed 6 bases from V and 4 bases from J, with 6 bases in between. The CDR3 runs to 11 residues. The CDR3 DNA reads as TGTGCCAGCAGAGAGAGAGAGACCCAGTACTTC. It is translated as CASRERETQYF.

This clone has only a few counts. J is TRBJ1-5 and V is TRBV19; unclear D gene. Germline assignment: CDR1 LNHDA and CDR2 SQIVND (reference sequence). The CDR3 runs 15 residues. Trimming removed 1 base at V and 4 bases at J, with 11 bases between. The CDR3 nucleotides read TGTGCCAGTAGTATAGCGGCCCAGCCGAATCAGCCCCAGCATTTT. Protein sequence: CASSIAAQPNQPQHF.

CDR3 sequence: CASSYPGGLPEQFF. CDR3 nucleotide sequence: TGTGCCAGCAGCTACCCTGGTGGGCTACCCGAGCAGTTCTTC. V is TRBV11-2 and J is TRBJ2-1, with D unclear. Per germline, CDR1 SGHAT and CDR2 FQNNGV. The V end was cut by 4 bases, the J end by 10 bases, with 17 bases between. This CDR3 contains 14 residues.

The V and J genes are TRBV7-3 and TRBJ2-1; D is possibly TRBD2 (6 bases). V lost 2 bases and J lost 6, with 8 bases in between. There are 13 residues in the CDR3. Germline lookup yields CDR1 SGHTA and CDR2 FQGTGA. CDR3 bases: TGTGCCAGCAGCTTAGGAGGGCCCAATGAGCAGTTCTTC. Amino acids: CASSLGGPNEQFF. The whole variable domain, filled in from reference TRBV7-3 and TRBJ2-1, reads GAGVSQTPSNKVTEKGKYVELRCDPISGHTALYWYRQSLGQGPEFLIYFQGTGAADDSGLPNDRFFAVRPEGSVSTLKIQRTERGDSAVYLCASSLGGPNEQFFGPGTRLTVL.

The chain is built from TRBV11-3 and TRBJ2-7; D is ambiguous. CDR1 is SGHNT, CDR2 YENEEA, per germline. CDR3 size: 13 residues. V was pared by 4 bases and J by 3 bases, with 10 bases between. The CDR3, as DNA: TGTGCCAGCAGCTCCATCTATTTCTACGAGCAGTACTTC. It encodes CASSSIYFYEQYF.